This T cell receptor (beta chain) is drawn from a study of blood T cell repertoires in COVID-19. On the study more broadly: COVID-19 samples from acute and convalescent phases originated in the United States, Italy and Spain.

TCRdb's copy holds only in-frame clones and misses some; the assay was immunoSEQ multiplex PCR. The sample consists of about 190,000 clones, around 73% of them appearing once. CDR1 is SGDLS and CDR2 is YYNGEE in the germline V gene. This CDR3 comprises 15 residues. After removal of 4 bases from V and 5 bases from J, the junction contained 9 bases not matched to a gene. The sequence derives from a woman aged 45-59 years who had recovered from COVID-19. The rearrangement links TRBV9 to TRBJ2-1, with 7 nucleotides matching TRBD2. Sequencing input: PBMCs or T cells enriched from blood (not recorded which). CDR3 sequence reads: CASSPRPGLDNEQFF. The CDR3 bases are TGTGCCAGCAGCCCACGCCCAGGACTAGACAATGAGCAGTTCTTC.